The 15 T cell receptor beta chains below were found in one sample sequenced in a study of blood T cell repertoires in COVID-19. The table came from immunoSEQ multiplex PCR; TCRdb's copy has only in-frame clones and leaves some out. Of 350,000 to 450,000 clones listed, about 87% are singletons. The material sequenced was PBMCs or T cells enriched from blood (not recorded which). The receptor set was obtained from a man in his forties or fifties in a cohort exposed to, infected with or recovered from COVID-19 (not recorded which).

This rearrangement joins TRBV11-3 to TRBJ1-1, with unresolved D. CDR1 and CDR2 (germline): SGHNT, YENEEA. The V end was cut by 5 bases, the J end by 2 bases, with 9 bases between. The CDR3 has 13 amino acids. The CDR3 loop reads CASSLHRNTEAFF. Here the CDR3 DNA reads TGTGCCAGCAGCCTACACAGAAACACTGAAGCTTTCTTT.

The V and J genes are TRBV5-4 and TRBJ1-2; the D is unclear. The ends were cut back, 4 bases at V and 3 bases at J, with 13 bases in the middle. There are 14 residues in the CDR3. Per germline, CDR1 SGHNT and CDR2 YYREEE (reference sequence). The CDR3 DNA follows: TGTGCCAGCAGCCAAGCGGTCGCAGACTATGGCTACACCTTC. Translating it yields CASSQAVADYGYTF.

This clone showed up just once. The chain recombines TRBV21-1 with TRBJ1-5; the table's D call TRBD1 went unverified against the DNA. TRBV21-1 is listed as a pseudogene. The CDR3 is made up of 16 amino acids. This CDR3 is CASSKEGTGNNQPQHF. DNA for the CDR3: TGTGCCAGCAGCAAAGAGGGGACAGGGAACAATCAGCCCCAGCATTTT.

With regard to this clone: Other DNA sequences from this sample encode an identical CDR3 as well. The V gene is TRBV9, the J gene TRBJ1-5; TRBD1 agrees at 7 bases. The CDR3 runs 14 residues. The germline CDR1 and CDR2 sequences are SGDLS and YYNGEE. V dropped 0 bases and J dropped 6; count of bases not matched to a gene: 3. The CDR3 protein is CASSVGQGGQPQHF. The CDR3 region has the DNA TGTGCCAGCAGCGTAGGGCAGGGGGGTCAGCCCCAGCATTTT.

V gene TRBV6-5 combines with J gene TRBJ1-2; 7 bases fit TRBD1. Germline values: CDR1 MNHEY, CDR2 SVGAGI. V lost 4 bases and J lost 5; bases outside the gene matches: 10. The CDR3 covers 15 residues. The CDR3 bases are TGTGCCAGCAGTTCCTCCGGACAGGCGGGTTATGGCTACACCTTC. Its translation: CASSSSGQAGYGYTF.

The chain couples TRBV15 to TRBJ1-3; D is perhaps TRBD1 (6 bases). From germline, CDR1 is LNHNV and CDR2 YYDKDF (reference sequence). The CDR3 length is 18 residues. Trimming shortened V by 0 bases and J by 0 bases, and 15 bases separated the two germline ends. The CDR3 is CATSRDLTGSSSGNTIYF. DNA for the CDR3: TGTGCCACCAGCAGAGATTTGACAGGTTCCAGCTCTGGAAACACCATATATTTT.

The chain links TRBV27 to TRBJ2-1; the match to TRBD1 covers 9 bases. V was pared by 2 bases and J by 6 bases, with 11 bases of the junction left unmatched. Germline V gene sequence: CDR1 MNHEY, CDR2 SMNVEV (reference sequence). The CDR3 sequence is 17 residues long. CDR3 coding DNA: TGTGCCAGCAGTTTAAGGCCCGCACAGGGGGCTGGCAATGAGCAGTTCTTC. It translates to CASSLRPAQGAGNEQFF.

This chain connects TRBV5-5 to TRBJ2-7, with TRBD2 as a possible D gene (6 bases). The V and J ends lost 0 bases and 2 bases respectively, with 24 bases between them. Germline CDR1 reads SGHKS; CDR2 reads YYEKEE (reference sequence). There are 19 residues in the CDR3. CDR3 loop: CASSLAFGVAVAVTYEQYF. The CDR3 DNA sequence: TGTGCCAGCAGCTTGGCCTTTGGGGTTGCGGTAGCGGTAACCTACGAGCAGTACTTC.

The CDR3 is CSASSSLAGVRQYF. In DNA, the CDR3 is TGCAGTGCTAGTTCCTCACTAGCGGGAGTAAGGCAGTACTTC. This chain links TRBV20-1 with TRBJ2-7; TRBD2 agrees at 11 bases. The germline V gene encodes CDR1 DFQATT and CDR2 SNEGSKA (reference sequence). The V and J ends lost 3 bases and 9 bases, in that order; junction bases with no gene match: 10. CDR3 size: 14 residues.

The CDR3 coding sequence is TGTGCCAGCAGCTTAGAAGCGGGAGTCTCCTACGAGCAGTACTTC. Translating gives CASSLEAGVSYEQYF. This chain joins TRBV11-2 and TRBJ2-7; 8 bases align to TRBD2. Trimming removed 0 bases from V and 0 bases from J; junction bases left unmatched: 1. The CDR3 runs 15 residues. Germline V gives CDR1 SGHAT, CDR2 FQNNGV.

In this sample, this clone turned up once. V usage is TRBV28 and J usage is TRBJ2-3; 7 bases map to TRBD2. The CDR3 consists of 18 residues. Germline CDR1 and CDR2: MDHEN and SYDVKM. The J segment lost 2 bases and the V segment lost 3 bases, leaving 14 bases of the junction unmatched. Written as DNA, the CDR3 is TGTGCCAGCAGTTTGTTTGCCACTAGCGAGGGGCCCACAGATACGCAGTATTTT. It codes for CASSLFATSEGPTDTQYF.

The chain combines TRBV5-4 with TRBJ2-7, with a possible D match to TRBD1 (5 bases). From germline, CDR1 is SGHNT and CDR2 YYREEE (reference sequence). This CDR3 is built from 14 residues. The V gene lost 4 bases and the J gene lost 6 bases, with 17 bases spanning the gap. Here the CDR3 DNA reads TGTGCCAGCAGCGATCCCCTTGGGGCGACCGAGCAGTACTTC. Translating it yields CASSDPLGATEQYF.

CDR3 protein: CASRVRLSTDTQYF. For the CDR3, the DNA is TGTGCCAGTAGAGTGAGACTAAGCACAGATACGCAGTATTTT. The rearrangement links TRBV19 to TRBJ2-3, with D tentatively TRBD2 (5 bases). Trimming removed 6 bases at V and 0 bases at J, with 10 bases between. Germline V gives CDR1 LNHDA, CDR2 SQIVND (reference sequence). CDR3 size: 14 residues.

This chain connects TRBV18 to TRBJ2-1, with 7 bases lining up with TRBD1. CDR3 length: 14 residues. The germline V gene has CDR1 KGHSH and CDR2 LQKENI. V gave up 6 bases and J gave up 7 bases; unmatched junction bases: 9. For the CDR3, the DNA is TGTGCCAGCTCCCAAAACAGGGGCGGTAATGAGCAGTTCTTC. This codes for CASSQNRGGNEQFF.

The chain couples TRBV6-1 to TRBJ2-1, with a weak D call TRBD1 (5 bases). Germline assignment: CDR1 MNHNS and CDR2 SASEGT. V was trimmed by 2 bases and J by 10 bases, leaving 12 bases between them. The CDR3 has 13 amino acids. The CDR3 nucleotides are TGTGCCAGCAGTGAACCTGTCAGGGAAGAGCAGTTCTTC. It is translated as CASSEPVREEQFF.